These 30 T cell receptor beta chains came from one sample sequenced in a study of blood T cell repertoires in COVID-19 (dated by TCRdb to about 2020). Libraries were made using the immunoSEQ multiplex PCR assay. Here the immuneACCESS table is served through TCRdb, limited to in-frame sequences with V and J called. Missing clones are a known gap in these copies; in checked studies unresolved V genes cover under half, and the rest lacks a known reason. For this sample there are roughly 200,000 clones; over 75% appear just once. About 3% of the sample belongs to the ten largest clones. Sequences were obtained from peripheral blood. The receptors were gathered from a woman older than 75 with active or convalescent COVID-19.

The chain uses TRBV10-3 and TRBJ1-2; TRBD1 might be the D (5 bases). Trimming shortened V by 7 bases and J by 4 bases, and 13 bases separated the two germline ends. Per germline, CDR1 ENHRY and CDR2 SYGVKD. This CDR3 spans 13 amino acids. CDR3 DNA sequence: TGTGCCATCAAAGAACAGGAGCTCTATGGCTACACCTTC. Translation: CAIKEQELYGYTF.

The chain couples TRBV11-2 to TRBJ1-5; 7 bases map to TRBD1. This CDR3 has 16 residues. With 0 bases clipped from V and 4 bases from J, the junction kept 6 bases outside the gene matches. CDR1 and CDR2 from the germline V gene are SGHAT and FQNNGV. CDR3 sequence (DNA): TGTGCCAGCAGCTTAGAGTCGACAGGGCGAAATCAGCCCCAGCATTTT. Protein sequence: CASSLESTGRNQPQHF.

The rearrangement links TRBV19 to TRBJ1-1; D may be TRBD1 (6 bases). CDR3 length: 14 amino acids. The V end lost 1 base, the J end lost 3 bases, and 9 bases lay between the germline ends. Germline V lookup: CDR1 LNHDA, CDR2 SQIVND (reference sequence). The CDR3 nucleotides read TGTGCCAGTAGTATAGGGGCAGGGGACACTGAAGCTTTCTTT. It yields the protein CASSIGAGDTEAFF.

The chain is built from TRBV7-9 and TRBJ1-2; 12 bases match TRBD1. CDR1 SEHNR and CDR2 FQNEAQ come from the germline V gene (reference sequence). With 7 bases clipped from V and 5 bases from J, the junction kept 11 bases outside the gene matches. The CDR3 loop spans 16 amino acids. CDR3 sequence: CASTWGTGGAKYGYTF. The CDR3 DNA is TGTGCCAGCACCTGGGGGACAGGGGGCGCAAAGTATGGCTACACCTTC.

CDR3 residues: CASSQDPGTNEKLFF. CDR3 nucleotide sequence: TGCGCCAGCAGCCAAGATCCGGGGACTAATGAAAAACTGTTTTTT. V is TRBV4-3 and J is TRBJ1-4; D ambiguous. CDR3 length: 15 amino acids. Looked up from germline, CDR1 is LGHNA and CDR2 is YSLEER. Between the trimmed V and J ends, which lost 0 bases and 2 bases, there was a span of 7 bases.

J is TRBJ2-5 and V is TRBV5-5; D perhaps matches TRBD2 (5 bases). This CDR3 is 14 amino acids long. The ends were cut back, 4 bases at V and 5 bases at J, with 15 bases in the middle. CDR1 and CDR2 from the germline V gene are SGHKS and YYEKEE (reference sequence). The DNA for the CDR3 is TGTGCCAGCAGCCCGGGATCATTGTGGGAGACCCAGTACTTC. This translates into CASSPGSLWETQYF.

The rearrangement uses TRBV30 and TRBJ1-1; D unclear. The V and J ends lost 3 bases and 0 bases respectively, with 17 bases between them. Germline CDR1 reads GTSNPN; CDR2 reads SVGIG (reference sequence). The CDR3 runs to 16 residues. CDR3 bases: TGTGCCTGGAGCCCCAGGTTCGGGAATTTGAACACTGAAGCTTTCTTT. Amino acid sequence: CAWSPRFGNLNTEAFF.

V gene TRBV5-8 combines with J gene TRBJ2-3, with 8 bases fitting TRBD2. Germline CDR1 and CDR2: SGHTS and YDEGEE. After removal of 7 bases from V and 2 bases from J, the junction contained 9 bases not matched to a gene. This CDR3 contains 15 residues. In DNA, the CDR3 is TGTGCCAGCCAGCCGGGACTAGGGACCACAGATACGCAGTATTTT. This translates into CASQPGLGTTDTQYF.

The V and J genes are TRBV13 and TRBJ2-7, with D uncertain. The CDR3 runs 14 residues. Trimming stripped 0 bases from V and 5 bases from J, with 11 bases between. Germline V gives CDR1 PRHDT, CDR2 FYEKMQ (reference sequence). CDR3 bases: TGTGCCAGCAGCTTAGGCTTTTCTAGTAACGAGCAGTACTTC. It specifies CASSLGFSSNEQYF.

The J gene is TRBJ1-1, the V gene TRBV19, with D unclear. The CDR3 is 15 residues long. The V gene lost 3 bases and the J gene lost 4 bases, with 15 bases spanning the gap. Germline values: CDR1 LNHDA, CDR2 SQIVND (reference sequence). The CDR3 region is CASSMLSVLSTEAFF. The CDR3 nucleotides are TGTGCCAGTAGTATGTTGTCGGTTCTTTCCACTGAAGCTTTCTTT.

This chain connects TRBV5-1 to TRBJ1-6, with 8 bases matching TRBD1. The CDR3 totals 14 residues. Germline V gene data show CDR1 as SGHRS and CDR2 as YFSETQ. The ends lost 4 bases at V and 6 bases at J; junction bases unmatched: 3. The CDR3 protein is CASSRGQGNSPLHF. The DNA for the CDR3 is TGCGCCAGCAGCCGAGGACAGGGTAATTCACCCCTCCACTTT.

V is TRBV4-3 and J is TRBJ1-6, with 8 bases lining up with TRBD1. In germline, CDR1 is LGHNA, CDR2 YSLEER. The junction had 5 bases not matched to a gene; V was cut back by 0 bases and J by 7 bases. The CDR3 is 16 amino acids. The CDR3 DNA sequence: TGCGCCAGCAGCCAAGAGACGACAGGGGTCAATTCACCCCTCCACTTT. Protein product: CASSQETTGVNSPLHF.

The rearrangement joins TRBV5-1 to TRBJ2-7; 7 positions match TRBD1. The CDR3 consists of 14 residues. CDR1 is SGHRS, CDR2 YFSETQ, per germline. J lost 5 bases, V lost 4 bases, and 9 bases had no gene match. The CDR3 sequence: CASSQRQGLDEQYF. Here the CDR3 DNA reads TGCGCCAGCAGCCAGAGACAGGGCTTAGACGAGCAGTACTTC.

In regard to this clone: At one end, the junction sequence differs from germline, possibly due to a read error. V is TRBV28 and J is TRBJ2-4; 9 bases align to TRBD2. The CDR3 length is 14 residues. From germline, CDR1 is MDHEN and CDR2 SYDVKM. In DNA form, the CDR3 reads TGTGCCAGCAGTGGATCTTGGGGGGGACTAGCTTCACACTTC. It specifies CASSGSWGGLASHF.

The CDR3 nucleotides are TGCGCCAGCAGCGGGCAATCCACCGGGGAGCTGTTTTTT. Encoded protein: CASSGQSTGELFF. V gene TRBV5-1 combines with J gene TRBJ2-2; no firm D call. With 4 bases removed from V and 4 bases from J, the gap between germline ends came to 8 bases. This CDR3 region has 13 residues. The germline gives CDR1 SGHRS, CDR2 YFSETQ.

The rearrangement uses TRBV6-1 and TRBJ1-1; 10 nucleotides line up with TRBD1. This CDR3 has 16 residues. CDR1 and CDR2 from the germline V gene are MNHNS and SASEGT. V lost 4 bases and J lost 4; bases outside the gene matches: 9. CDR3 sequence (DNA): TGTGCCAGCAGTGTCCGGACAGGGGGAGGGGGCACTGAAGCTTTCTTT. As protein: CASSVRTGGGGTEAFF.

This chain uses TRBV19 with TRBJ2-2; 7 bases fit TRBD1. V gave up 6 bases and J gave up 7 bases; unmatched junction bases: 14. CDR1 and CDR2 (germline): LNHDA, SQIVND (reference sequence). This CDR3 spans 16 amino acids. This chain's CDR3 is CASRSTSTGSDGELFF. Written as DNA, the CDR3 is TGTGCCAGTAGATCTACCTCGACAGGGTCGGACGGGGAGCTGTTTTTT.

The gene calls are TRBV6-5 and TRBJ2-1, with 7 bases fitting TRBD1. The CDR3 totals 15 residues. V lost 6 bases and J lost 4; bases outside the gene matches: 9. Per the germline V gene, CDR1 is MNHEY and CDR2 is SVGAGI. The CDR3 region is CASRLPGQQYNEQFF. The DNA for the CDR3 is TGTGCCAGCAGACTCCCGGGACAGCAATACAATGAGCAGTTCTTC.

The CDR3 sequence: CASSQGGWTANKFF. In DNA, the CDR3 is TGTGCCAGCAGCCAGGGTGGGTGGACCGCGAACAAATTCTTC. The rearrangement uses TRBV7-9 and TRBJ2-1; maybe TRBD1 (5 bases). Trimming removed 5 bases at V and 16 bases at J, with 24 bases between. The CDR3 is 14 residues long. The germline CDR1 and CDR2 sequences are SEHNR and FQNEAQ (reference sequence).

V is TRBV9 and J is TRBJ2-3, with D maybe TRBD2 (6 bases). Per germline, CDR1 SGDLS and CDR2 YYNGEE. Trimming stripped 3 bases from V and 5 bases from J, with 19 bases between. The CDR3 totals 16 residues. CDR3 sequence (DNA): TGTGCCAGCAGCGCACCCCGGGACTCCGGCGTAGATACGCAGTATTTT. It encodes CASSAPRDSGVDTQYF.

The chain is built from TRBV4-3 and TRBJ2-2, with 7 bases identical to TRBD1. Germline trimming cut 0 bases from V and 6 bases from J; bases unmatched to any gene: 13. This CDR3 is 18 amino acids long. Germline assignment: CDR1 LGHNA and CDR2 YSLEER. The CDR3 protein is CASSQDLRTGTEAGELFF. CDR3 bases: TGCGCCAGCAGCCAAGATCTTAGGACAGGCACTGAGGCCGGGGAGCTGTTTTTT.

The chain uses TRBV5-4 and TRBJ2-7, with 8 bases aligning to TRBD2. The CDR3 is 15 residues long. The junction had 7 bases not matched to a gene; V was cut back by 3 bases and J by 2 bases. The germline CDR1 and CDR2 sequences are SGHNT and YYREEE (reference sequence). The CDR3 here is CASSSGVAGTYEQYF. The CDR3 DNA reads TGTGCCAGCAGCTCGGGAGTAGCGGGGACCTACGAGCAGTACTTC.

CDR3 sequence (DNA): TGTGCCAGCAGTTACCGTGAGGAGTTCGATACCGGGGAGCTGTTTTTT. Its protein product is CASSYREEFDTGELFF. V is TRBV6-2 or TRBV6-3 and J is TRBJ2-2; D is uncertain. This CDR3 comprises 16 residues. V was trimmed by 2 bases and J by 5 bases, leaving 15 bases between them. In germline, CDR1 is MNHEY, CDR2 SVGEGT.

This clone was picked up a small number of times. The genes are TRBV20-1 and TRBJ1-4; 8 positions match TRBD1. V shed 4 bases, J shed 6 bases, and the junction held 4 bases outside the gene matches. In germline, CDR1 is DFQATT, CDR2 SNEGSKA (reference sequence). There are 13 residues in the CDR3. Written as DNA, the CDR3 is TGCAGTGCTATTGACAGGGGCGATGAAAAACTGTTTTTT. Amino acid sequence: CSAIDRGDEKLFF.

The chain is built from TRBV18 and TRBJ1-1; D uncertain. CDR1 is KGHSH and CDR2 is LQKENI in the germline V gene. Deletions cut 5 bases from V and 5 bases from J, with 15 bases between. The CDR3 is 14 residues long. The CDR3 sequence: CASSNREGRTEAFF. CDR3 DNA sequence: TGTGCCAGCTCAAACCGAGAGGGTCGGACTGAAGCTTTCTTT.

The gene calls are TRBV5-8 and TRBJ1-6; perhaps TRBD1 as D (6 bases). CDR3 length equals 11 residues. V lost 5 bases, J lost 15 bases, and 12 bases lay in between. In germline, CDR1 is SGHTS, CDR2 YDEGEE. The CDR3 loop is CASRLGGGLHF. CDR3 DNA: TGTGCCAGCAGACTGGGAGGGGGCCTCCACTTT.

The chain links TRBV27 to TRBJ1-2; tentative D call: TRBD1 (5 bases). Germline values: CDR1 MNHEY, CDR2 SMNVEV (reference sequence). CDR3 length: 12 amino acids. Between the trimmed V and J ends, which lost 3 bases and 8 bases, there was a span of 10 bases. In nucleotides, the CDR3 is TGTGCCAGCAGTTTGGAGGGGAACGGCTACACCTTC. It specifies CASSLEGNGYTF.

The rearrangement joins TRBV6-5 to TRBJ1-1; 9 nucleotides align to TRBD1. V was pared by 4 bases and J by 1 base, with 4 bases of the junction left unmatched. Germline loops: CDR1 MNHEY, CDR2 SVGAGI. The CDR3 extends over 15 amino acids. CDR3 DNA: TGTGCCAGCAGTTCAGAGGGACAGGGGAACACTGAAGCTTTCTTT. This codes for CASSSEGQGNTEAFF.

This clone has just one count. The V gene is TRBV18, the J gene TRBJ1-1; TRBD1 matches 7 bases. The CDR3 is 15 amino acids. CDR1 KGHSH and CDR2 LQKENI come from the germline V gene. The ends lost 10 bases at V and 1 base at J; junction bases unmatched: 12. The DNA for the CDR3 is TGTGCCACGCAGGCAGGGGGTTCGGGGAACACTGAAGCTTTCTTT. It translates to CATQAGGSGNTEAFF. Variable domain in full (rest from reference TRBV18 and TRBJ1-1): NAGVMQNPRHLVRRRGQEARLRCSPMKGHSHVYWYRQLPEEGLKFMVYLQKENIIDESGMPKERFSAEFPKEGPSILRIQQVVRGDSAAYFCATQAGGSGNTEAFFGQGTRLTVV.

The CDR3 coding sequence is TGTGCCAGCAGCTTCATCAGGGGTGGGGCCAACGTCCTGACTTTC. Translating gives CASSFIRGGANVLTF. The rearrangement links TRBV11-2 to TRBJ2-6, with D tentatively TRBD1 (6 bases). Germline V lookup: CDR1 SGHAT, CDR2 FQNNGV. The V and J ends lost 3 bases and 3 bases respectively, with 9 bases between them. This CDR3 comprises 15 residues.